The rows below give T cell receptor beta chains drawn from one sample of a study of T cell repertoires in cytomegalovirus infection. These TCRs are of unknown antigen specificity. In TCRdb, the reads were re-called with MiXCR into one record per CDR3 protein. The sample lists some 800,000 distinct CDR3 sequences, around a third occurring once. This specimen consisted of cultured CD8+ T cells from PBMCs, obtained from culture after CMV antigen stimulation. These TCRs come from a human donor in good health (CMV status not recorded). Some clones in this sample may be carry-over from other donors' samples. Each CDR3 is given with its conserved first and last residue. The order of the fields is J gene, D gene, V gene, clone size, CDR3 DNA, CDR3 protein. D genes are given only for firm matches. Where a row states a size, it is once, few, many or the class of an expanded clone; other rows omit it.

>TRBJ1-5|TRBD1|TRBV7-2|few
TGTGCCAGCAGCTTAGCTGGGACAGGAGGCCTCAATCAGCCCCAGCATTTT
CASSLAGTGGLNQPQHF
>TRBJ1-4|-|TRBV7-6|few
TGTGCCAGCAGCTCGACCACAGCAACTAATGAAAAACTGTTTTTT
CASSSTTATNEKLFF
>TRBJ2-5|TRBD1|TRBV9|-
TGTGCCAGCAGCTTTGCCCCTGACAGGGCGGGCGAGACCCAGTACTTC
CASSFAPDRAGETQYF
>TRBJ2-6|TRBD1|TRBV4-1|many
TGCGCCAGCAGCCAATGGACAGGGTCTGTCTCTGGGGCCAACGTCCTGACTTTC
CASSQWTGSVSGANVLTF
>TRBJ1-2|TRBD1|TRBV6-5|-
TGTGCCAGCAGTTACCAGCGACAGGGGGGTGGCTACACCTTC
CASSYQRQGGGYTF
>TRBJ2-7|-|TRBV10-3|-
TGTGCCATTTCGGGGGAGAACTCCTACGAGCAGTACTTC
CAISGENSYEQYF
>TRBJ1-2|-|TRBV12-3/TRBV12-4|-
TGTGCCAGCAGTTTTGGCCGGTTGGGCTACACCTTC
CASSFGRLGYTF
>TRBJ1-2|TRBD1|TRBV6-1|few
TGTGCCAGCACGGAGGACAGGGGCCACCTTGGGTATGGCTACACCTTC
CASTEDRGHLGYGYTF
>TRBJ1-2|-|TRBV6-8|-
TGTGCCAGCAGTTACGGGCCCGGGGGGGACCACTATGGCTACACCTTC
CASSYGPGGDHYGYTF
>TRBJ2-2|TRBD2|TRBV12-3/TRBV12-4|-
TGTGCCAGCAGTTTAGTTCTGGCTAGCGGATTCACCGGGGAGCTGTTTTTT
CASSLVLASGFTGELFF
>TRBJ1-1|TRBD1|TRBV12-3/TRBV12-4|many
TGTGCCAGCAGAGACAGGGTCCTCACTGAGGAAGCTTTCTTT
CASRDRVLTEEAFF
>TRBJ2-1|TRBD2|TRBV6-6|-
TGTGCCAGCAGTTACTCGGGGCTAGCGGGCTCCTACAATGAGCAGTTCTTC
CASSYSGLAGSYNEQFF
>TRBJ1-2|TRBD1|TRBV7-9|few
TGTGCCAGCAGCGCCCCCGATAAGGGGGCCGATGGCTACACCTTC
CASSAPDKGADGYTF
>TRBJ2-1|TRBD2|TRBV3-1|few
TGTGCCAGCAGCCCGACTAGCGGGGTCTACAGAGGGGTCTACAATGAGCAGTTCTTC
CASSPTSGVYRGVYNEQFF
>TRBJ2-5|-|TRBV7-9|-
TGTGCCAGCAGGCGTACCCCAGGGGAAGAGACCCAGTACTTC
CASRRTPGEETQYF
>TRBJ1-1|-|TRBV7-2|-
TGTGCCAGCAGCCTGCCCGGGGGCATCATGAACACTGAAGCTTTCTTT
CASSLPGGIMNTEAFF
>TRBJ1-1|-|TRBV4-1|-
TGCGCCAGCAGCCACCCCGGGAACATGAACACTGAAGCTTTCTTT
CASSHPGNMNTEAFF
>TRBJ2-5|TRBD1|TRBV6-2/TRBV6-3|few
TGTGCCAGCAGGGGAGACAGGGCTGAGACCCAGTACTTC
CASRGDRAETQYF
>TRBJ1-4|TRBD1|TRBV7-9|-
TGTGCCAGCAGCTTATCGACAGGGGGTGAAAAACTGTTTTTT
CASSLSTGGEKLFF
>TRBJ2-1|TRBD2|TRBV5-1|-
TGCGCCAGCAGACTAGCGGACTCCTACAATGAGCAGTTCTTC
CASRLADSYNEQFF
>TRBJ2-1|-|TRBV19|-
TGTGCCAGTAGTATAGGTCAGTCATTGCAGTTCTTC
CASSIGQSLQFF
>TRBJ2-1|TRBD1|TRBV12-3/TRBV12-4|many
TGTGCCAGCAGACCCCGGGACAGACCCTACAATGAGCAGTTCTTC
CASRPRDRPYNEQFF
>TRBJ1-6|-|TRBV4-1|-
TGCGCCAGCAGCCAAGTAGGGCCCCATGATTCCCTCCACTTT
CASSQVGPHDSLHF
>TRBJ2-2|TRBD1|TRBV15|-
TGTGCCACCAGCTTTGACAGGGCGGGTAGGACCGGGGAGCTGTTTTTT
CATSFDRAGRTGELFF
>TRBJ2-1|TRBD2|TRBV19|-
TGTGCCAGTAGTCGAGCGGGGGGCCCCTACAATGAGCAGTTCTTC
CASSRAGGPYNEQFF
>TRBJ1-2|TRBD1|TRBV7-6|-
TGTGCCAGCAGCACCTTATGGGGGGACAGTACTAACTATGGCTACACCTTC
CASSTLWGDSTNYGYTF
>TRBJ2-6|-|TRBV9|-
TGTGCCAGCAGCGCAGGGGTTCGGGGTGGGGCCAACGTCCTGACTTTC
CASSAGVRGGANVLTF
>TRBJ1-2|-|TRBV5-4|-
TGTGCCAGCAGCTTGTCGACAGTAGCTAACTATGACTACACCTTC
CASSLSTVANYDYTF
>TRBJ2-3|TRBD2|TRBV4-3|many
TGTGCCAGCAGCCCAGCGGGGGGCACAGATACGCAGTATTTT
CASSPAGGTDTQYF
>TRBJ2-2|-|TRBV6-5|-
TGTGCCAGCAGTTCAGGACAGTTCAACACCGGGGAGCTGTTTTTT
CASSSGQFNTGELFF
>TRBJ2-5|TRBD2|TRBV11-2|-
TGTGCCAGCAGCTTAGATCCCGGGGGGGACCAAGAGACCCAGTACTTC
CASSLDPGGDQETQYF
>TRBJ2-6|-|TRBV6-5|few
TGTGCCAGCAGTTACACTGGGGCCAACGTCCTGACTTTC
CASSYTGANVLTF
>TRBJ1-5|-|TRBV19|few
TGTGCCAGTAGTATGTGGCAGGGAGTTCAGCCCCAGCATTTT
CASSMWQGVQPQHF
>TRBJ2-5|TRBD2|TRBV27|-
TGTGCCAGCAGCCCTGGGGGCGGGGGGCTCCAGGAGACCCAGTACTTC
CASSPGGGGLQETQYF
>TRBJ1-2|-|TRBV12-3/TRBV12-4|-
TGTGCCAGCAGCGCGACAGGTTACGGCTACACCTTC
CASSATGYGYTF
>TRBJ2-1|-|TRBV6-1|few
TGTGCCGGGGGGTACGGGTCCTACAATGAGCAGTTCTTC
CAGGYGSYNEQFF
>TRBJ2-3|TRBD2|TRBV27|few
TGTGCCAGCAGTTTATCGGGCAGCGGGGGGGCTTTAGTAGGCACAGATACGCAGTATTTT
CASSLSGSGGALVGTDTQYF
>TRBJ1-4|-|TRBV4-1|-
TGCGCCAGCAGCCAGAGTAGTAGAAGTGAAAAACTGTTTTTT
CASSQSSRSEKLFF
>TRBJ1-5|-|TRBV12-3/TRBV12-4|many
TGTGCCAGCAGTTGGACAGTTAATCAGCCCCAGCATTTT
CASSWTVNQPQHF
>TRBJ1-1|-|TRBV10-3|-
TGTGCCATCAGTGGGGCAGGGGTTGGCACTGAAGCTTTCTTT
CAISGAGVGTEAFF
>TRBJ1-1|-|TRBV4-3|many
TGCGCCAGCAGCCAAGGGGGGGGGTCAGTCGGGGAAGCTTTCTTT
CASSQGGGSVGEAFF
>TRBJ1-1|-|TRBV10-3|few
TGTGCCATCAGCCTACAGGGAGGGCGCACTGAAGCTTTCTTT
CAISLQGGRTEAFF
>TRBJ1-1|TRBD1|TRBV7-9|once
TGTGCCAGCAGCTTTAGGGACAGGGGAGATACTGAAGCTTTCTTT
CASSFRDRGDTEAFF
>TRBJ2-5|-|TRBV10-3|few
TGTGCCATCAGTGACATCCCAGTCGGCGAGACCCAGTACTTC
CAISDIPVGETQYF